What follows describes a single T cell receptor (beta chain). The junction shows a germline mismatch at one end, possibly a read error. TCRdb passed the RT-PCR reads through MiXCR, listing each CDR3 protein once. The sample lists about 680,000 distinct CDR3 sequences; around 14% were seen once. The germline V gene has CDR1 MNHEY and CDR2 SMNVEV (reference sequence). This CDR3 comprises 17 residues. Sequencing was carried out using memory CD4+ T cells from blood. This receptor was identified in a female donor in good health, serving as a healthy control. The chain combines TRBV27 with TRBJ2-7; the match to TRBD2 covers 12 bases. In nucleotides, the CDR3 is TGTGCCAGCTGGAATAGGGCTAGCGGGAGGGTTTCCTTCGAGCAGTACTTC. It translates to CASWNRASGRVSFEQYF.